Shown below are 7 T cell receptor beta chains from a single sample sequenced in a study of shared clonotypes between healthy human individuals. Produced via immunoSEQ multiplex PCR; TCRdb's table is partial and in-frame only. Among some 1,600,000 clones listed, approximately 98% were seen once. The material sequenced was naive CD4+ T cells sorted from blood. The subset is: CD45RA+ positively selected. These receptors all stem from a man aged 25 to 45 in good health.

The chain recombines TRBV21-1 with TRBJ2-7; the table gives TRBD2 as D, unverified against the DNA. TRBV21-1 is classified as a pseudogene. The CDR3 is 19 residues long. CDR3: CASSKPPGGASGRCYEQYF. The DNA for the CDR3 is TGTGCCAGCAGCAAACCACCCGGCGGGGCGAGCGGGAGGTGCTACGAGCAGTACTTC.

This chain links TRBV5-6 with TRBJ1-2; TRBD1 is a possible D gene (6 bases). The CDR3 sequence is 14 residues long. V shed 6 bases and J shed 1 base, with 13 bases lying between them. Germline CDR1 is SGHDT and CDR2 is YYEEEE. CDR3 bases: TGTGCCAGCACCGCAAGGGGGGGTAACTATGGCTACACCTTC. It encodes CASTARGGNYGYTF.

The chain recombines TRBV6-1 with TRBJ2-2, with TRBD2 as a possible D gene (6 bases). This CDR3 spans 13 amino acids. Germline CDR1 MNHNS, CDR2 SASEGT. Deletions cut 6 bases from V and 7 bases from J, with 12 bases between. The CDR3 coding sequence is TGTGCCAGCAGGGCGACTAGACTCGGGGAGCTGTTTTTT. It translates to CASRATRLGELFF.

The genes are TRBV6-5 and TRBJ2-5; 8 bases line up with TRBD1. V gave up 6 bases and J gave up 4 bases; unmatched junction bases: 7. Germline V CDR1 and CDR2: MNHEY, SVGAGI. The CDR3 totals 14 residues. In DNA, the CDR3 is TGTGCCAGCAGGGCACAGGGGGGTACAGAGACCCAGTACTTC. This gives the protein CASRAQGGTETQYF.

The gene calls are TRBV11-2 and TRBJ2-3, with 9 bases lining up with TRBD2. V lost 3 bases and J lost 2; bases outside the gene matches: 12. This CDR3 region has 18 residues. Germline CDR1 is SGHAT and CDR2 is FQNNGV. CDR3 residues: CASSFHPGLARATDTQYF. The DNA for the CDR3 is TGTGCCAGCAGCTTCCACCCCGGACTAGCGAGGGCCACAGATACGCAGTATTTT.

J is TRBJ2-7 and V is TRBV15; 8 nucleotides align to TRBD2. The trim removed 2 bases at V and 3 bases at J, leaving 6 bases unmatched. CDR3 length equals 15 residues. CDR1 is LNHNV and CDR2 is YYDKDF in the germline V gene (reference sequence). The CDR3 loop is CATSRLLAARYEQYF. The DNA of the CDR3 is TGTGCCACCAGCAGACTACTAGCGGCCCGCTACGAGCAGTACTTC. Variable domain in full (rest from reference TRBV15 and TRBJ2-7): DAMVIQNPRYQVTQFGKPVTLSCSQTLNHNVMYWYQQKSSQAPKLLFHYYDKDFNNEADTPDNFQSRRPNTSFCFLDIRSPGLGDTAMYLCATSRLLAARYEQYFGPGTRLTVT.

The chain combines TRBV5-1 with TRBJ1-2, with D hard to call. The CDR3 totals 14 residues. Germline V gives CDR1 SGHRS, CDR2 YFSETQ. Between the trimmed V and J ends, which lost 0 bases and 3 bases, there was a span of 9 bases. CDR3 DNA: TGCGCCAGCAGCTTGGCCCGGGGTGACTATGGCTACACCTTC. Translating gives CASSLARGDYGYTF.